The source of this TCR beta chain is a study of blood T cell repertoires in COVID-19. This clone was counted once. Germline V gives CDR1 SGHTS, CDR2 YDEGEE. V was clipped by 4 bases and J by 3 bases; unmatched bases: 3. CDR3 length: 14 residues. Only in-frame clones appear in the TCRdb table, and some are missing; sequencing was by immunoSEQ multiplex PCR. This table holds approximately 170,000 clones, approximately 85% found once. The sample taken for sequencing was peripheral blood. This receptor was taken from a man aged 60 to 75 who had recovered from COVID-19. The chain is built from TRBV5-8 and TRBJ1-3, with TRBD1 identical over 8 bases. CDR3 nucleotide sequence: TGTGCCAGCAGCCGGACAGGGTTTGGAAACACCATATATTTT. Protein: CASSRTGFGNTIYF.